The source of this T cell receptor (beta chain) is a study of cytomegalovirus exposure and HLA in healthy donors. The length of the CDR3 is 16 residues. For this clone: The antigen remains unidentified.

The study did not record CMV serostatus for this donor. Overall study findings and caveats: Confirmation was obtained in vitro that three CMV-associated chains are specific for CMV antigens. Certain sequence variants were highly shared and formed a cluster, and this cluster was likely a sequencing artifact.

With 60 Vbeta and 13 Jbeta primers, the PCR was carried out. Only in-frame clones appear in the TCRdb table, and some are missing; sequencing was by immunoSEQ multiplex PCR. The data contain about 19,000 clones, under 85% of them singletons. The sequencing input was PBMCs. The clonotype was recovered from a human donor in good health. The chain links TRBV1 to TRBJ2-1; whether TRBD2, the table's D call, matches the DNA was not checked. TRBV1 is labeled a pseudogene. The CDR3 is CASSQFCGRRQETQFF. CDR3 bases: TGCGCCAGCAGCCAATTCTGCGGGAGACGACAAGAGACCCAGTTCTTC.